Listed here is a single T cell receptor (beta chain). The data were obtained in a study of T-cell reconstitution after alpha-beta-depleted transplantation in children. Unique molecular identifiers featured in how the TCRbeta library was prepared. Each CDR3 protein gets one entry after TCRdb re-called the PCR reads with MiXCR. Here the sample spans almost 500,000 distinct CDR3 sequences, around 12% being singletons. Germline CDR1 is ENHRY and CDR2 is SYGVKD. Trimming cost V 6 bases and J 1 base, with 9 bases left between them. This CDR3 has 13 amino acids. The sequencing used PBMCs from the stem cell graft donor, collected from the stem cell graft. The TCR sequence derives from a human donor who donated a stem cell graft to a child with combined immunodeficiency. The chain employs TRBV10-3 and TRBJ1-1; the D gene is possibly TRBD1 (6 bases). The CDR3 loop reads CAIRGAENTEAFF. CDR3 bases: TGTGCCATCAGGGGGGCCGAGAACACTGAAGCTTTCTTT.